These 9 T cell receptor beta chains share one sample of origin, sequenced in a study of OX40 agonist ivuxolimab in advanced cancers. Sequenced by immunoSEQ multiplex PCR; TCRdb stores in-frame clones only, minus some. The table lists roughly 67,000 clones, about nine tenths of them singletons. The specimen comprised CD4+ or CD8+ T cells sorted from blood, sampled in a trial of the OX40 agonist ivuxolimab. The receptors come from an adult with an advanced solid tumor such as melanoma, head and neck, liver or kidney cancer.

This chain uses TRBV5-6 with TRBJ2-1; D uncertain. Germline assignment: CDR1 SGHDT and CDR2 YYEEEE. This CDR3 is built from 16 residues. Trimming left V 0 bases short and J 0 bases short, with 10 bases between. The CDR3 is CASSLERRGSYNEQFF. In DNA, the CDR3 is TGTGCCAGCAGCTTGGAGCGTAGAGGCTCCTACAATGAGCAGTTCTTC.

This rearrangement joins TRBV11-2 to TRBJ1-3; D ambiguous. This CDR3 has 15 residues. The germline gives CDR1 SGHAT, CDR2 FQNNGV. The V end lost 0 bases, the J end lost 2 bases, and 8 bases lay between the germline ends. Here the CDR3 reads CASSLDFGTGNTIYF. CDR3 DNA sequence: TGTGCCAGCAGCTTAGATTTCGGGACTGGAAACACCATATATTTT. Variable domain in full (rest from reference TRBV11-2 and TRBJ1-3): EAGVAQSPRYKIIEKRQSVAFWCNPISGHATLYWYQQILGQGPKLLIQFQNNGVVDDSQLPKDRFSAERLKGVDSTLKIQPAKLEDSAVYLCASSLDFGTGNTIYFGEGSWLTVV.

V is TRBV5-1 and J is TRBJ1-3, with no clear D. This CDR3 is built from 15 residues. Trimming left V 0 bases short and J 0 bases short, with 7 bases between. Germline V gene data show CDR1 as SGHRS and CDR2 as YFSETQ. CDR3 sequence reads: CASSLDGYSGNTIYF. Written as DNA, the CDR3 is TGCGCCAGCAGCTTGGACGGGTACTCTGGAAACACCATATATTTT.

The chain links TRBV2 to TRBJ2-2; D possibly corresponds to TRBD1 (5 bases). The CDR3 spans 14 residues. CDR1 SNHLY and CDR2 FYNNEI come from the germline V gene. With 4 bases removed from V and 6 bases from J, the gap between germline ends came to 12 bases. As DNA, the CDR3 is TGTGCCAGCAGTGGGAGCGAAGGGGCCGGGGAGCTGTTTTTT. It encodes CASSGSEGAGELFF.

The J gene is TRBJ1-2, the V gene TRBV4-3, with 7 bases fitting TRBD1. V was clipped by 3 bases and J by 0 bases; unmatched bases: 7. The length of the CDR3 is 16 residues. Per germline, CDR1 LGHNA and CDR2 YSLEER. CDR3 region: CASSHRGQATNYGYTF. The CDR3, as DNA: TGCGCCAGCAGCCATCGTGGACAGGCCACTAACTATGGCTACACCTTC.

The CDR3 loop reads CASRKTDSGNTIYF. The DNA of the CDR3 is TGTGCCAGCAGGAAGACAGACTCTGGAAACACCATATATTTT. This chain links TRBV6-1 with TRBJ1-3; possible D gene TRBD1, 5 bases. Between the trimmed V and J ends, which lost 6 bases and 0 bases, there was a span of 9 bases. The CDR3 contains 14 residues. Per the germline V gene, CDR1 is MNHNS and CDR2 is SASEGT.

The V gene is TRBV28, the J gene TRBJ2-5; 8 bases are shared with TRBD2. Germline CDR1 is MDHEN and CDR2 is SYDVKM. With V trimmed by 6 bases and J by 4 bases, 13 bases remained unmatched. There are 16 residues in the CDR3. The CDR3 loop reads CASSPPGLVAGETQYF. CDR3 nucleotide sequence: TGTGCCAGCAGCCCACCGGGACTAGTAGCTGGAGAGACCCAGTACTTC.

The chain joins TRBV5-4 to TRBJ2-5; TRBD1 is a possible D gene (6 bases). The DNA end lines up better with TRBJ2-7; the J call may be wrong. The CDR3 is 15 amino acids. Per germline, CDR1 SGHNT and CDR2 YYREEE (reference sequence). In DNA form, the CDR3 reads TGTGCCAGCAGCTTGAGCAACAGGGCCGATGGCGAGCAGTACTTC. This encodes CASSLSNRADGEQYF.

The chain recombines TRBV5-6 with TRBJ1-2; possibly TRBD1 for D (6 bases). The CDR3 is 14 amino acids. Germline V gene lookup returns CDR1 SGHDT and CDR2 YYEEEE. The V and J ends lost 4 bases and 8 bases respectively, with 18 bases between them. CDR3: CASSQRQDGKGYTF. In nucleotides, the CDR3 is TGTGCCAGCAGCCAACGACAGGACGGGAAGGGCTACACCTTC.